These 21 T cell receptor beta chains were all obtained from the same sample, sequenced in a study of blood T cell repertoires in COVID-19. Assay: immunoSEQ multiplex PCR; the TCRdb copy retains only in-frame clones and omits some. Of a few hundred thousand clones in the sample, about 90% were seen once. Sequencing used peripheral blood. The receptor set was obtained from a person between 18 and 35 years old with COVID-19, enrolled during active disease.

V and J are TRBV14 and TRBJ1-1; D not resolved. Germline lookup yields CDR1 SGHDN and CDR2 FVKESK. Trimming stripped 4 bases from V and 3 bases from J, with 12 bases between. The CDR3 has 14 residues. CDR3 region: CASSLRRTYTEAFF. The CDR3 bases are TGTGCCAGCAGCCTCAGGCGAACCTACACTGAAGCTTTCTTT.

V gene TRBV28 combines with J gene TRBJ1-2, with unresolved D. Trimming cost V 4 bases and J 10 bases, with 19 bases left between them. CDR3 length: 14 amino acids. Germline values: CDR1 MDHEN, CDR2 SYDVKM. The CDR3: CASSSPSSTEDYTF. The CDR3, as DNA: TGTGCCAGCAGTTCCCCAAGTTCGACGGAGGACTACACCTTC.

This clone was seen a handful of times. The chain links TRBV4-2 to TRBJ1-1, with D possibly being TRBD1 (5 bases). V was pared by 7 bases and J by 1 base, with 10 bases between. Per the germline V gene, CDR1 is LGHNA and CDR2 is YNFKEQ. This CDR3 is 13 amino acids long. Here the CDR3 reads CASNPGGNTEAFF. CDR3 bases: TGTGCCAGCAACCCCGGGGGGAACACTGAAGCTTTCTTT.

The J gene is TRBJ1-2, the V gene TRBV18, with D perhaps TRBD1 (5 bases). Germline V gene data show CDR1 as KGHSH and CDR2 as LQKENI. The CDR3 covers 14 residues. Trimming left V 3 bases short and J 5 bases short, with 13 bases between. The CDR3 bases are TGTGCCAGCTCACCTGAAAGGCAGGGATATGGCTACACCTTC. It is translated as CASSPERQGYGYTF.

This chain connects TRBV6-5 to TRBJ1-1, with no clear D. Germline CDR1 is MNHEY and CDR2 is SVGAGI. The CDR3 has 14 amino acids. The V gene lost 6 bases and the J gene lost 0 bases, with 11 bases spanning the gap. CDR3 nucleotide sequence: TGTGCCAGCAGCCGCTGGAGGATGAACACTGAAGCTTTCTTT. This encodes CASSRWRMNTEAFF.

The chain joins TRBV6-6 to TRBJ2-4, with TRBD2 identical over 8 bases. Unmatched junction bases numbered 7, after V lost 6 bases and J lost 3 bases. This CDR3 is built from 15 residues. The V gene's germline CDR1 is MNHNY and CDR2 SVGAGI (reference sequence). The CDR3 coding sequence is TGTGCCAGCAGCCCCGGGGGGGCAGACAAAAACATTCAGTACTTC. Translated: CASSPGGADKNIQYF.

This rearrangement joins TRBV27 to TRBJ1-1; 8 nucleotides agree with TRBD1. Germline V gene sequence: CDR1 MNHEY, CDR2 SMNVEV (reference sequence). V gave up 7 bases and J gave up 0 bases; unmatched junction bases: 13. The CDR3 length is 17 residues. CDR3 sequence (DNA): TGTGCCAGCACTCTTAAGGGGACAGGCGCTTTGAACACTGAAGCTTTCTTT. It yields the protein CASTLKGTGALNTEAFF.

The chain recombines TRBV25-1 with TRBJ2-7; weak D call: TRBD2 (6 bases). There are 16 residues in the CDR3. CDR1 and CDR2 from the germline V gene are MGHDK and SYGVNS. Between the trimmed V and J ends, which lost 0 bases and 1 base, there was a span of 13 bases. CDR3 in amino acids: CASSEYAGSGSYEQYF. The CDR3 DNA is TGTGCCAGCAGTGAATATGCGGGGTCGGGATCCTACGAGCAGTACTTC.

The V call is TRBV5-6, the J call TRBJ2-7; 10 bases map to TRBD2. With V trimmed by 0 bases and J by 2 bases, 8 bases remained unmatched. The CDR3 length is 17 residues. Germline V gives CDR1 SGHDT, CDR2 YYEEEE. This chain's CDR3 is CASSLEGSGRLPYEQYF. The CDR3 DNA sequence: TGTGCCAGCAGCTTGGAGGGTAGCGGGAGGTTGCCCTACGAGCAGTACTTC.

V is TRBV19 and J is TRBJ2-1; 8 bases map to TRBD1. Germline values: CDR1 LNHDA, CDR2 SQIVND (reference sequence). Germline trimming cut 4 bases from V and 9 bases from J; bases unmatched to any gene: 17. The CDR3 is 17 residues long. For the CDR3, the DNA is TGTGCCAGTAGTAAACAGGGGGACCATTCAGGGCAGTGTGAGCAGTTCTTC. This translates into CASSKQGDHSGQCEQFF.

The J gene is TRBJ2-7, the V gene TRBV11-2; TRBD2 matches 12 bases. With 3 bases clipped from V and 5 bases from J, the junction kept 5 bases outside the gene matches. The CDR3 runs to 15 residues. Per the germline V gene, CDR1 is SGHAT and CDR2 is FQNNGV. The CDR3 sequence is CASSFRLAGVDEQYF. The CDR3 DNA follows: TGTGCCAGCAGCTTCAGACTAGCGGGAGTAGACGAGCAGTACTTC.

This clone was seen only once. The J gene is TRBJ2-7, the V gene TRBV4-3; 9 positions agree with TRBD2. The J segment lost 6 bases and the V segment lost 3 bases, leaving 9 bases of the junction unmatched. Per germline, CDR1 LGHNA and CDR2 YSLEER. CDR3 length: 15 amino acids. The CDR3 loop is CASSQGLATRGEQYF. In DNA, the CDR3 is TGCGCCAGCAGCCAGGGACTAGCCACCCGGGGCGAGCAGTACTTC.

This clone is a singleton in its sample. The genes are TRBV5-1 and TRBJ2-5; 10 nucleotides agree with TRBD1. V gave up 0 bases and J gave up 1 base; unmatched junction bases: 6. Per germline, CDR1 SGHRS and CDR2 YFSETQ. The CDR3 loop spans 17 amino acids. The CDR3 loop reads CASSLGGTGVFQETQYF. The CDR3 DNA reads TGCGCCAGCAGCTTGGGGGGGACAGGGGTCTTCCAAGAGACCCAGTACTTC.

The chain carries TRBV24-1 and TRBJ2-3, with no clear D. V was cut by 5 bases and J by 1 base, with 9 bases left in between. The CDR3 has 14 residues. CDR1 KGHDR and CDR2 SFDVKD come from the germline V gene. CDR3 in amino acids: CATSVGGRTDTQYF. CDR3 bases: TGTGCCACCAGTGTAGGCGGCCGCACAGATACGCAGTATTTT.

The J gene is TRBJ2-1, the V gene TRBV4-1; 9 bases are shared with TRBD2. Looked up from germline, CDR1 is MGHRA and CDR2 is YSYEKL. The CDR3 sequence is 16 residues long. Trimming at V came to 0 bases and at J to 6 bases, leaving 6 bases not matched to a gene. The CDR3 sequence: CASSQDSLAGTNEQFF. The DNA of the CDR3 is TGCGCCAGCAGCCAAGATTCGCTAGCGGGAACCAATGAGCAGTTCTTC.

V gene TRBV4-1 combines with J gene TRBJ2-2; 9 bases line up with TRBD1. Germline CDR1 reads MGHRA; CDR2 reads YSYEKL. This CDR3 contains 18 residues. The V and J ends lost 1 base and 4 bases, in that order; junction bases with no gene match: 10. The CDR3 region is CASSQVFTGGAGTGELFF. CDR3 bases: TGCGCCAGCAGCCAAGTATTCACAGGGGGCGCCGGCACCGGGGAGCTGTTTTTT.

The V call is TRBV10-3, the J call TRBJ2-3; 8 positions agree with TRBD2. After removal of 2 bases from V and 6 bases from J, the junction contained 7 bases not matched to a gene. The CDR3 loop spans 15 amino acids. CDR1 is ENHRY and CDR2 is SYGVKD in the germline V gene. The CDR3 DNA is TGTGCCATCAGTGAGACACTAGCGGCGCGGGATACGCAGTATTTT. The encoded protein is CAISETLAARDTQYF.

The V and J genes are TRBV13 and TRBJ2-7, with 10 bases identical to TRBD2. Trimming cost V 5 bases and J 4 bases; bases outside gene matches: 8. The CDR3 is 15 amino acids. Germline V gene data show CDR1 as PRHDT and CDR2 as FYEKMQ (reference sequence). The CDR3 loop reads CASSGRLAGKYEQYF. In DNA, the CDR3 is TGTGCCAGCAGCGGCAGACTAGCGGGTAAATACGAGCAGTACTTC.

The J gene is TRBJ1-2, the V gene TRBV6-1; no definite D call. This CDR3 has 16 amino acids. The V gene's germline CDR1 is MNHNS and CDR2 SASEGT. V lost 0 bases to trimming and J lost 4 bases, with 15 bases between them. CDR3 DNA: TGTGCCAGCAGTGAAGCGCCAGGCAGCAAAATCTATGGCTACACCTTC. It yields the protein CASSEAPGSKIYGYTF.

V gene TRBV6-1 combines with J gene TRBJ1-1, with D tentatively TRBD1 (6 bases). Germline V gene sequence: CDR1 MNHNS, CDR2 SASEGT. The CDR3 is 14 amino acids. The V and J ends lost 3 bases and 6 bases respectively, with 14 bases between them. The chain's CDR3 is CASSDLTGMAEAFF. The CDR3 coding sequence is TGTGCCAGCAGTGACCTTACAGGGATGGCTGAAGCTTTCTTT.

The rearrangement links TRBV28 to TRBJ1-5, with TRBD1 matching 8 bases. The CDR3 length is 14 residues. Germline V lookup: CDR1 MDHEN, CDR2 SYDVKM. Trimming at V came to 3 bases and at J to 6 bases, leaving 4 bases not matched to a gene. The CDR3 sequence is CASSFPTGAQPQHF. The CDR3 DNA follows: TGTGCCAGCAGTTTTCCGACAGGGGCTCAGCCCCAGCATTTT. Based on the CDR3 plus reference TRBV28 and TRBJ1-5, the full variable domain is DVKVTQSSRYLVKRTGEKVFLECVQDMDHENMFWYRQDPGLGLRLIYFSYDVKMKEKGDIPEGYSVSREKKERFSLILESASTNQTSMYLCASSFPTGAQPQHFGDGTRLSIL.